A selection of T cell receptor beta chains follows, all from one sample in a study of cytomegalovirus exposure and HLA in healthy donors. The method was immunoSEQ multiplex PCR; TCRdb's version includes in-frame clones alone and lacks a portion of them. The data contain 70,000 to 100,000 clones, roughly 67% of them singletons. The sequencing input was PBMCs. Receptors originate from a woman aged 45-60 years in good health and CMV-seropositive. The CDR3 runs from the conserved cysteine through the conserved F or W. The D gene is left open where the match is weak. Size is stated for part of the rows, as once, few or many counts, or as a class when the clone is expanded.

TRBV4-1,15,TRBJ2-7,TRBD2,.,CASSQGGNGLYEQYF,TGCGCCAGCAGCCAGGGGGGGAACGGTCTCTACGAGCAGTACTTC
TRBV29-1,12,TRBJ1-5,.,.,CSVRSGNQPQHF,TGCAGCGTGCGGAGCGGCAATCAGCCCCAGCATTTT
TRBV15,16,TRBJ1-2,TRBD1,.,CATSRDLGQGSYGYTF,TGTGCCACCAGCAGAGATCTAGGACAGGGCAGCTATGGCTACACCTTC
TRBV13,16,TRBJ2-2,TRBD2,.,CASSLKAGGRPGELFF,TGTGCCAGCAGCCTCAAAGCGGGGGGGCGTCCCGGGGAGCTGTTTTTT
TRBV18,19,TRBJ2-6,TRBD1,few,CASSRRTGTANAGANVLTF,TGTGCCAGCTCACGACGCACCGGGACAGCAAACGCTGGGGCCAACGTCCTGACTTTC
TRBV6-6,12,TRBJ1-6,.,.,CASSSFSSGLHF,TGTGCCAGCAGTTCCTTTTCCTCCGGCCTCCACTTT
TRBV14,19,TRBJ1-2,TRBD1,.,CASSRIKPGQGVGYSGYTF,TGTGCCAGCAGCCGGATTAAACCGGGACAGGGGGTTGGATATAGCGGCTACACCTTC
TRBV7-9,12,TRBJ1-2,.,.,CASSFGVYGYTF,TGTGCCAGCAGCTTCGGTGTCTATGGCTACACCTTC
TRBV20-1,11,TRBJ2-5,.,.,CSARVGTQRYF,TGCAGTGCTAGAGTCGGGACACAGCGGTACTTC
TRBV10-3,16,TRBJ2-1,TRBD2,.,CAISSSSGGANNEQFF,TGTGCCATCAGCTCTAGTAGCGGGGGGGCCAACAATGAGCAGTTCTTC
TRBV5-6,16,TRBJ1-5,.,once,CASSLSGTPSNQPQHF,TGTGCCAGCAGCTTATCCGGGACACCTAGCAATCAGCCCCAGCATTTT
TRBV19,18,TRBJ1-1,.,.,CASSMSTGPAFLNTEAFF,TGTGCCAGTAGTATGAGCACAGGGCCCGCTTTTCTGAACACTGAAGCTTTCTTT
TRBV9,14,TRBJ2-7,.,few,CASSAGHAGYEQYF,TGTGCCAGCAGCGCAGGGCATGCAGGCTACGAGCAGTACTTC
TRBV7-9,16,TRBJ1-2,.,.,CSSSLVRSTATYGYTF,TGTTCCAGCAGCTTAGTAAGGTCGACAGCCACCTATGGCTACACCTTC
TRBV2,15,TRBJ2-2,.,few,CASSEMRPQTGELFF,TGTGCCAGCAGTGAAATGAGGCCTCAGACTGGGGAGCTGTTTTTT
TRBV15,19,TRBJ2-3,.,once,CATSRAGAVPATSTDTQYF,TGTGCCACCAGCAGAGCAGGGGCCGTACCAGCAACTAGCACAGATACGCAGTATTTT
TRBV11-1,15,TRBJ1-2,TRBD1,.,CASSSGQGINYGYTF,TGTGCCAGCAGCTCGGGACAGGGGATCAACTATGGCTACACCTTC
TRBV21-1,12,TRBJ1-1,.,.,CASSKGRGEAFF,TGTGCCAGCAGCAAAGGACGGGGGGAAGCTTTCTTT
TRBV9,15,TRBJ1-1,.,.,CASSGGGSEITEAFF,TGTGCCAGCAGCGGGGGGGGCTCAGAGATCACTGAAGCTTTCTTT
TRBV7-2,14,TRBJ1-5,TRBD1,.,CASSPGGGNQPQHF,TGTGCCAGCAGCCCAGGGGGCGGCAATCAGCCCCAGCATTTT
TRBV9,16,TRBJ2-1,TRBD2,few,CASTTTGLAGAREQFF,TGTGCCAGCACCACAACGGGACTAGCGGGGGCTCGTGAGCAGTTCTTC
TRBV7-9,11,TRBJ1-1,.,.,CSSSPLEKAFF,TGTTCCAGCAGCCCGTTAGAGAAAGCTTTCTTT
TRBV6-5,14,TRBJ1-1,TRBD1,.,CASGTGAGNTEAFF,TGTGCCAGCGGGACAGGGGCTGGGAACACTGAAGCTTTCTTT
TRBV9,15,TRBJ2-5,TRBD2,.,CASSVAGGGKETQYF,TGTGCCAGCAGCGTAGCTGGCGGGGGGAAGGAGACCCAGTACTTC
TRBV19,15,TRBJ1-1,.,.,CASSITDPGVAEAFF,TGTGCCAGTAGTATAACCGATCCAGGGGTCGCTGAAGCTTTCTTT
TRBV4-2,17,TRBJ2-1,TRBD2,.,CASSQGAGGDSYNEQFF,TGTGCCAGCAGCCAAGGAGCGGGGGGTGACTCCTACAATGAGCAGTTCTTC
TRBV6-6,15,TRBJ2-7,TRBD1,.,CASSPRTGAVYEQYF,TGTGCCAGCAGTCCTAGGACAGGGGCGGTCTACGAGCAGTACTTC
TRBV5-6,14,TRBJ2-1,TRBD1,.,CASSFRGRHNEQFF,TGTGCCAGCAGCTTCAGGGGGCGGCACAATGAGCAGTTCTTC
TRBV11-2,15,TRBJ1-1,TRBD1,.,CASSFRGQINTEAFF,TGTGCCAGCAGCTTCCGGGGACAGATAAACACTGAAGCTTTCTTT
TRBV15,15,TRBJ1-1,TRBD1,few,CATRDREVGDTEAFF,TGTGCCACCAGGGACAGGGAAGTCGGTGACACTGAAGCTTTCTTT
TRBV11-2,16,TRBJ2-1,.,few,CASSLNRQSSYNEQFF,TGTGCCAGCAGCCTAAACCGACAGAGCTCCTACAATGAGCAGTTCTTC
TRBV5-1,14,TRBJ1-6,TRBD1,few,CASSRTGSNSPLHF,TGCGCCAGCAGCCGGACAGGGTCGAATTCACCCCTCCACTTT
TRBV5-6,15,TRBJ1-1,TRBD1,few,CASSLADRGNTEAFF,TGTGCCAGCAGCTTGGCGGACAGGGGGAACACTGAAGCTTTCTTT
TRBV30,13,TRBJ1-1,.,.,CAWSRQINTEAFF,TGTGCCTGGAGTCGACAGATTAACACTGAAGCTTTCTTT
TRBV7-9,14,TRBJ1-5,.,.,CASSTGYSNQPQHF,TGTGCCAGCAGTACAGGATATAGCAATCAGCCCCAGCATTTT
TRBV10-1,13,TRBJ1-4,TRBD1,.,CASSGQGNEKLFF,TGCGCCAGCAGTGGACAGGGAAATGAAAAACTGTTTTTT
TRBV7-8,18,TRBJ1-5,TRBD1,.,CASSLVRRGIAPHQPQHF,TGTGCCAGCAGCTTAGTTCGCAGGGGGATTGCTCCCCATCAGCCCCAGCATTTT
TRBV13,16,TRBJ2-3,TRBD2,.,CASSLGLAGNTDTQYF,TGTGCCAGCAGCTTAGGGCTAGCGGGGAACACAGATACGCAGTATTTT
TRBV7-3,16,TRBJ1-1,.,.,CASSPGGGTGGTEAFF,TGTGCCAGCAGCCCCGGGGGGGGGACCGGTGGCACTGAAGCTTTCTTT
TRBV2,15,TRBJ1-5,TRBD1,.,CASSLEWTGGQPQHF,TGTGCCAGCAGTCTAGAGTGGACAGGGGGGCAGCCCCAGCATTTT
TRBV5-1,14,TRBJ2-1,.,.,CASRQGPSYNEQFF,TGCGCCAGCAGACAGGGTCCGTCCTACAATGAGCAGTTCTTC
TRBV5-6,15,TRBJ1-1,.,few,CASSLFGQPNTEAFF,TGTGCCAGCAGCTTGTTTGGACAGCCAAACACTGAAGCTTTCTTT
TRBV4-2,17,TRBJ2-3,.,.,CASSQDSPGASTDTQYF,TGTGCCAGCAGCCAAGATAGTCCCGGAGCAAGCACAGATACGCAGTATTTT
TRBV6-1,14,TRBJ1-1,.,.,CASSDLTGGGEAFF,TGTGCCAGCAGTGACCTCACTGGGGGGGGTGAAGCTTTCTTT
TRBV13,16,TRBJ2-5,.,few,CASSLGRQGLQETQYF,TGTGCCAGCAGCTTAGGCAGGCAGGGTCTACAAGAGACCCAGTACTTC
TRBV7-7,14,TRBJ2-7,.,once,CASSLGGDGYEQYF,TGTGCCAGCAGTCTAGGGGGGGACGGCTACGAGCAGTACTTC
TRBV30,17,TRBJ2-6,TRBD1,.,CAWSHGTGLSGANVLTF,TGTGCCTGGAGCCATGGGACAGGGCTTTCTGGGGCCAACGTCCTGACTTTC
TRBV5-5,15,TRBJ1-5,TRBD1,.,CASSKGQGENQPQHF,TGTGCCAGCAGCAAAGGACAGGGAGAAAATCAGCCCCAGCATTTT
TRBV9,15,TRBJ1-2,TRBD1,.,CASSPRGQGNYGYTF,TGTGCCAGCAGCCCTAGGGGACAGGGGAACTATGGCTACACCTTC
TRBV4-1,16,TRBJ1-5,.,.,CASSQEAGDSNQPQHF,TGCGCCAGCAGCCAAGAGGCAGGGGATAGCAATCAGCCCCAGCATTTT
TRBV30,12,TRBJ1-2,.,.,CAWSVGQQGYTF,TGTGCCTGGAGTGTGGGCCAGCAGGGCTACACCTTC
TRBV2,13,TRBJ2-5,TRBD1,.,CASGRTGVETQYF,TGTGCCAGCGGAAGGACAGGGGTAGAGACCCAGTACTTC
TRBV10-2,14,TRBJ1-6,.,once,CASREAGGNSPLHF,TGCGCCAGCAGGGAGGCCGGTGGTAATTCACCCCTCCACTTT
TRBV5-1,15,TRBJ2-3,TRBD1,once,CASSLMTGPTDTQYF,TGCGCCAGCAGCTTGATGACAGGGCCCACAGATACGCAGTATTTT
TRBV7-9,16,TRBJ2-3,TRBD1,.,CASSLSRDRGTDTQYF,TGTGCCAGCAGCTTATCCCGGGACAGGGGCACAGATACGCAGTATTTT
TRBV7-7,16,TRBJ2-2,TRBD1,.,CASSLAGTGVIGELFF,TGTGCCAGCAGCTTGGCAGGGACAGGGGTTATCGGGGAGCTGTTTTTT
TRBV7-2,15,TRBJ1-1,TRBD1,few,CASSNGGQGNGEAFF,TGTGCCAGCAGCAACGGAGGACAGGGGAACGGAGAAGCTTTCTTT
TRBV29-1,13,TRBJ1-3,.,.,CSVAGSEGNTIYF,TGCAGCGTTGCCGGGTCTGAAGGAAACACCATATATTTT
TRBV28,15,TRBJ1-2,TRBD1,.,CASSLGGGLDYGYTF,TGTGCCAGCAGTTTAGGAGGGGGCCTCGACTATGGCTACACCTTC
TRBV9,15,TRBJ1-2,TRBD1,.,CASSVGTGGVYGYTF,TGTGCCAGCAGCGTAGGAACAGGGGGAGTCTATGGCTACACCTTC